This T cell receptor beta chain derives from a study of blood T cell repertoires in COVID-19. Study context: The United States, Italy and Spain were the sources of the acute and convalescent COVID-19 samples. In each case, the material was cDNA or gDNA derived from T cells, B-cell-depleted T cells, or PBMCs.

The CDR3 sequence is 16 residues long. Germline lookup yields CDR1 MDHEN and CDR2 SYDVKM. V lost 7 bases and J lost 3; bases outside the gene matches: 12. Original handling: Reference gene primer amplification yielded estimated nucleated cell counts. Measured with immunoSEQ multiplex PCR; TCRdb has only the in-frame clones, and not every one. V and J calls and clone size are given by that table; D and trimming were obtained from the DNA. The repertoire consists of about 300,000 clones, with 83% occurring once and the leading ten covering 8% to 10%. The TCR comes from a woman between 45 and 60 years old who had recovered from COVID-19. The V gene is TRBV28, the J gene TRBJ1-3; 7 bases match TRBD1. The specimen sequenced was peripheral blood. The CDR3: CASTLRQGKFGNTIYF. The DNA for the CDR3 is TGTGCCAGCACCCTAAGACAGGGCAAATTTGGAAACACCATATATTTT.